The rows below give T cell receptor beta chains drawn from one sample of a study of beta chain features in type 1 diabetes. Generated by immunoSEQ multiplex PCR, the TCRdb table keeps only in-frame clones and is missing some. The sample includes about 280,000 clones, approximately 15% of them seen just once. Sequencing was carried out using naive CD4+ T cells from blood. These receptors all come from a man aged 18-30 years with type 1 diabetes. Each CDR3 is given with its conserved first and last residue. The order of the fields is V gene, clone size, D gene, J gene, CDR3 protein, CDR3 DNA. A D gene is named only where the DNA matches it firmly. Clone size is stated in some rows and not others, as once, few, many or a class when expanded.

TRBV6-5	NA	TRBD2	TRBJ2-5	CASSSVVAGQVTQYF	TGTGCCAGCAGCTCCGTAGTAGCGGGCCAAGTGACCCAGTACTTC
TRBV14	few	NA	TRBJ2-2	CASRPSGNTGELFF	TGTGCCAGCAGACCCAGCGGGAACACCGGGGAGCTGTTTTTT
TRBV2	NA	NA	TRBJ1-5	CASTMDRSNQPQHF	TGTGCCAGCACCATGGACAGAAGCAATCAGCCCCAGCATTTT
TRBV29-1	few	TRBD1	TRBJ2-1	CSFRDRDHNEQFF	TGCAGCTTCCGGGACAGAGACCACAATGAGCAGTTCTTC
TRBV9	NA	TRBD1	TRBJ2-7	CASSVVGQGGEQYF	TGTGCCAGCAGCGTAGTGGGACAGGGAGGCGAGCAGTACTTC
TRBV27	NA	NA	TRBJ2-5	CASRAGQQETQYF	TGTGCCAGCAGGGCGGGACAGCAAGAGACCCAGTACTTC
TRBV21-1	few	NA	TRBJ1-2	CASSAPRENYGYTF	TGTGCCAGCAGCGCTCCCAGGGAAAACTATGGCTACACCTTC
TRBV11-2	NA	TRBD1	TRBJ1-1	CASSLAGQITEAFF	TGTGCCAGCAGCTTAGCGGGACAGATCACTGAAGCTTTCTTT
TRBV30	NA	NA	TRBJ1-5	CAWSVLSDNQPQHF	TGTGCCTGGAGTGTACTGTCCGACAATCAGCCCCAGCATTTT
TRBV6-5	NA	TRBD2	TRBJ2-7	CASSYLGGTYEQYF	TGTGCCAGCAGTTACCTGGGGGGGACCTACGAGCAGTACTTC